Each of the 8 T cell receptor beta chains below was sequenced from the same sample in a study of blood T cell repertoires in COVID-19. Measured with immunoSEQ multiplex PCR; TCRdb has only the in-frame clones, and not every one. The data hold about 70,000 clones, with 70% to 90% observed a single time. The sequencing sample was made of peripheral blood. These receptors all stem from a man in his sixties or seventies with active COVID-19.

In this sample, this clone turned up once. J is TRBJ2-3 and V is TRBV7-8; 7 nucleotides align to TRBD2. The CDR3 extends over 16 amino acids. The germline V gene encodes CDR1 SGHVS and CDR2 FQNEAQ. The V gene end was trimmed by 1 base and the J gene end by 2 bases; junction bases not matched to a gene: 6. The CDR3 here is CASSLGAGVATDTQYF. DNA of the CDR3: TGTGCCAGCAGCTTAGGTGCGGGAGTGGCCACAGATACGCAGTATTTT.

The chain is built from TRBV24-1 and TRBJ2-1, with TRBD2 identical over 14 bases. The V gene's germline CDR1 is KGHDR and CDR2 SFDVKD. J was trimmed by 8 bases and V by 4 bases; bases with no gene match: 9. This CDR3 comprises 17 residues. CDR3 amino acids: CATSDPGTSGSWDEQFF. CDR3 DNA: TGTGCCACCAGTGACCCCGGGACTAGCGGGAGTTGGGATGAGCAGTTCTTC.

The CDR3 DNA follows: TGTGCCAGCAGTGAATGGGACACCACAGATACGCAGTATTTT. Translating it yields CASSEWDTTDTQYF. The chain carries TRBV25-1 and TRBJ2-3, with a possible D match to TRBD1 (6 bases). The germline gives CDR1 MGHDK, CDR2 SYGVNS. The CDR3 extends over 14 amino acids. V lost 1 base to trimming and J lost 2 bases, with 7 bases between them.

As concerns this clone: Other nucleotide sequences from this sample produce the same CDR3. The CDR3 DNA follows: TGTGCCAGCAGTTTGTCAGGGCCCTACGAGCAGTACTTC. Its translation is CASSLSGPYEQYF. The chain recombines TRBV28 with TRBJ2-7; perhaps TRBD1 as D (5 bases). The CDR3 loop spans 13 amino acids. The V gene lost 3 bases and the J gene lost 2 bases, with 8 bases spanning the gap. CDR1 is MDHEN and CDR2 is SYDVKM in the germline V gene.

V and J are TRBV6-6 and TRBJ2-7; TRBD1 agrees at 9 bases. CDR3 length: 16 residues. Germline CDR1 and CDR2: MNHNY and SVGAGI (reference sequence). Trimming removed 3 bases from V and 4 bases from J; junction bases left unmatched: 10. This CDR3 is CASSYRPGQGFYEQYF. The CDR3, as DNA: TGTGCCAGCAGTTATCGACCGGGACAGGGTTTTTACGAGCAGTACTTC.

This sequence joins TRBV7-8 and TRBJ1-5; D is perhaps TRBD1 (5 bases). V gave up 5 bases and J gave up 2 bases, with 10 bases separating them. This CDR3 has 14 amino acids. CDR1 is SGHVS and CDR2 is FQNEAQ in the germline V gene. The CDR3 DNA reads TGTGCCAGCAGCCTCAGGGTACGCAATCAGCCCCAGCATTTT. Protein: CASSLRVRNQPQHF.

The chain couples TRBV28 to TRBJ2-5, with 11 bases aligning to TRBD1. Germline CDR1 and CDR2: MDHEN and SYDVKM. V lost 6 bases, J lost 7 bases, and 7 bases stayed unmatched. The CDR3 is 14 amino acids. In nucleotides, the CDR3 is TGTGCCAGCAGCGGACAGGGGGCGCGGGGGACCCAGTACTTC. It codes for CASSGQGARGTQYF.

CDR3 in amino acids: CASSRPGTGRTDTQYF. The CDR3 coding sequence is TGTGCCAGCAGCCGACCCGGGACAGGGCGCACAGATACGCAGTATTTT. This chain uses TRBV11-2 with TRBJ2-3; 9 bases map to TRBD1. CDR3 length equals 16 residues. V lost 5 bases, J lost 1 base, and 7 bases stayed unmatched. Looked up from germline, CDR1 is SGHAT and CDR2 is FQNNGV.